This T cell receptor beta chain is drawn from a study of type 1 and type 2 diabetes patients. Turning to the study itself: The cohort mixed type 1 diabetes, type 2 diabetes and nondiabetic donors. From PBMCs, CD4+ and CD8+ T cells were isolated by magnetic microbeads.

Germline CDR1 is LNHDA and CDR2 is SQIVND (reference sequence). There are 13 residues in the CDR3. After removal of 7 bases from V and 6 bases from J, the junction contained 4 bases not matched to a gene. Amplification started from genomic DNA. A primer set of 30 forward and 13 reverse primers amplified the CDR3. TCRdb processed the multiplex PCR reads anew with MiXCR; each CDR3 protein has one entry. Among approximately 260,000 distinct CDR3 sequences listed, more than 45% were seen once. Sequences were obtained from peripheral blood mononuclear cells (PBMCs). The receptor was derived from a man aged 18 to 29 with type 2 diabetes. V gene TRBV19 combines with J gene TRBJ2-1, with 9 bases fitting TRBD2. CDR3 DNA sequence: TGTGCCAGTATGGGCGGGGGGGGCAATGAGCAGTTCTTC. Amino acid sequence: CASMGGGGNEQFF.